The entry below gives a single T cell receptor beta chain sequence along with its context. Its antigen specificity is not known. Base qualities are not recorded, but no much larger clone differs from it by a single base. These data belong to a study of T-cell reconstitution after alpha-beta-depleted transplantation in children (dated by TCRdb to between 2015 and 2016). Background on the whole study: The study quantitatively tracked T-cell immune reconstitution after TCRalphabeta/CD19-depleted allogeneic hematopoietic cell transplantation in children using TCR repertoire profiling.

Per the publication, the treatment or condition label means: allogeneic hematopoietic cell transplantation with graft depleted of TCRalphabeta T cells and CD19 B cells. TCRalphabeta/CD19-depleted allogeneic hematopoietic cell grafts were given to the transplant recipients, all of whom were children. Here is what the overall study found, with its caveats: The high TCRbeta diversity at day 60 in some patients was ascribed to recipient T cells and intrathymic progenitors that had survived conditioning. Over subsequent months, a decline in hyperexpanded clone frequencies was noted, and after one year, T-cell counts and TCRbeta diversity were mostly ascribed to newly produced T cells. The apparently early alphabetaT-cell count recovery about two months after transplant was reportedly dependent on only several hundred rapidly expanded clones derived from non-depleted graft cells.

Receptors were amplified or captured by PCR. The sequencer listed for this sample is Illumina HiSeq 2500. TCR libraries were prepared with molecular barcoding, using unique molecular identifiers to normalize TCRbeta repertoire quantification. Through fastp at Q25 and MiXCR, TCRdb rebuilt clones from the public reads, retaining in-frame beta chains. Merged by CDR3 protein, the rows form single entries marked with the most common genes and DNA. Recorded for this sample are approximately 230,000 distinct CDR3 sequences; more than 20% of them occurred a single time. The ten largest clones take up about 2.8% of the sample. V lost 4 bases and J lost 2 bases, and the count of bases not matched to a germline gene is 5. The germline V gene provides CDR1 SQVTM and CDR2 ANQGSEA. Taken from cysteine to phenylalanine, the CDR3 has 13 residues. Solely the CDR3 DNA is kept, with 39 bases framed from the first base.

This TCR derives from a girl aged 2-9 years with Fanconi anemia, due to receive a stem cell transplant. The input for sequencing was PBMCs, taken before TCRalphabeta/CD19-depleted stem cell transplant. The receptor chain draws on TRBV29-1 and TRBJ2-7, and TRBD1 matches 7 of the central bases. The CDR3 loop reads CSVVGQATYEQYF. The DNA is TGCAGCGTTGTTGGACAGGCGACCTACGAGCAGTACTTC.